These 20 T cell receptor beta chains share one sample of origin, sequenced in a study of OX40 agonist ivuxolimab in advanced cancers. Receptor amplification or capture employed the immunoSEQ multiplex PCR assay. TCRdb holds this immuneACCESS table with in-frame rearrangements only. Some clones are missing; in checked studies, unresolved V genes explain under half, and the rest has no known cause. For this sample the table gives 60,000 to 65,000 clones, of which roughly nine tenths were detected only once. The leading ten clones occupy around 12% of the sample. The sequencing used CD4+ or CD8+ T cells sorted from blood, collected in a trial of the OX40 agonist ivuxolimab. These receptors originate from an adult with an advanced solid tumor such as melanoma, head and neck, liver or kidney cancer.

The chain recombines TRBV27 with TRBJ2-7, with D unresolved. V lost 0 bases to trimming and J lost 3 bases, with 6 bases between them. The length of the CDR3 is 13 residues. From germline, CDR1 is MNHEY and CDR2 SMNVEV (reference sequence). CDR3 sequence: CASSLSHHYEQYF. CDR3 nucleotides: TGTGCCAGCAGTTTATCCCATCACTACGAGCAGTACTTC.

V usage is TRBV10-2 and J usage is TRBJ1-5; TRBD1 might be the D (6 bases). CDR1 and CDR2 (germline): WSHSY, SAAADI. V gave up 3 bases and J gave up 10 bases, with 19 bases separating them. The CDR3 is 15 residues long. The CDR3 reads CASSDPGGEGQPQHF. The CDR3 DNA sequence: TGCGCCAGCAGTGACCCCGGAGGCGAGGGACAACCCCAGCATTTT.

The chain has TRBV27 and TRBJ2-7; 12 bases agree with TRBD2. The germline V gene has CDR1 MNHEY and CDR2 SMNVEV (reference sequence). The CDR3 is 16 amino acids. The J segment lost 6 bases and the V segment lost 5 bases, leaving 11 bases of the junction unmatched. The CDR3: CASSNRLAGEVAEQYF. In DNA, the CDR3 is TGTGCCAGCAGTAACCGACTAGCGGGAGAAGTCGCCGAGCAGTACTTC.

The genes are TRBV7-6 and TRBJ2-5; D may be TRBD1 (7 bases). The CDR3 length is 14 residues. Germline V gene data show CDR1 as SGHVS and CDR2 as FNYEAQ. V shed 5 bases and J shed 5 bases, with 15 bases lying between them. The CDR3 region has the DNA TGTGCCAGCAGCCAGGCAGGGGGGTGGGAGACCCAGTACTTC. Translated: CASSQAGGWETQYF.

The chain is built from TRBV27 and TRBJ2-1; D is uncertain. The CDR3 has 11 amino acids. From germline, CDR1 is MNHEY and CDR2 SMNVEV (reference sequence). Trimming cost V 3 bases and J 10 bases, with 7 bases left between them. The CDR3 DNA reads as TGTGCCAGCAGTTTCGGCCCAGAGCAGTTCTTC. Translated, it gives CASSFGPEQFF.

The chain employs TRBV15 and TRBJ2-7, with 7 bases that match TRBD1. This CDR3 is 14 amino acids long. Germline CDR1 LNHNV, CDR2 YYDKDF (reference sequence). After removal of 5 bases from V and 3 bases from J, the junction contained 7 bases not matched to a gene. The CDR3 DNA sequence: TGTGCCACCAGCCCCCCGGACAGGTACTACGAGCAGTACTTC. Translation gives CATSPPDRYYEQYF.

The rearrangement links TRBV27 to TRBJ2-1; D is unresolved. V was clipped by 2 bases and J by 3 bases, with 5 bases between them. Per germline, CDR1 MNHEY and CDR2 SMNVEV (reference sequence). The CDR3 spans 13 residues. The CDR3 sequence is CASSLGIYNEQFF. CDR3 DNA sequence: TGTGCCAGCAGTTTAGGGATCTACAATGAGCAGTTCTTC.

V gene TRBV7-3 combines with J gene TRBJ2-7; D not resolved. Germline loops: CDR1 SGHTA, CDR2 FQGTGA. This CDR3 is built from 13 residues. With 2 bases removed from V and 4 bases from J, the gap between germline ends came to 9 bases. CDR3 sequence (DNA): TGTGCCAGCAGCTTAGATAGTGGGTACGAGCAGTACTTC. Protein sequence: CASSLDSGYEQYF.

The rearrangement uses TRBV5-1 and TRBJ1-1, with D hard to call. The CDR3 extends over 13 amino acids. The germline CDR1 and CDR2 sequences are SGHRS and YFSETQ. V lost 0 bases and J lost 8, with 11 bases in between. The CDR3 is CASSLAEGFEAFF. The CDR3, as DNA: TGCGCCAGCAGCTTGGCTGAGGGCTTCGAAGCTTTCTTT.

The chain uses TRBV4-2 and TRBJ2-1; 10 bases are shared with TRBD2. V shed 3 bases, J shed 0 bases, and the junction held 5 bases outside the gene matches. Germline V gene lookup returns CDR1 LGHNA and CDR2 YNFKEQ. The length of the CDR3 is 17 residues. DNA for the CDR3: TGTGCCAGCAGCCATTTAGCGGGGGGTAACTCCTACAATGAGCAGTTCTTC. Encoded protein: CASSHLAGGNSYNEQFF.

The chain links TRBV7-6 to TRBJ2-7, with TRBD2 identical over 11 bases. Trimming removed 3 bases from V and 3 bases from J; junction bases left unmatched: 1. This CDR3 is built from 14 residues. Germline CDR1 reads SGHVS; CDR2 reads FNYEAQ. The CDR3 DNA reads as TGTGCCAGCAGCTTGCTAGCGGGAGGCTACGAGCAGTACTTC. It encodes CASSLLAGGYEQYF.

V usage is TRBV6-1 and J usage is TRBJ2-3, with TRBD2 matching 8 bases. CDR1 is MNHNS, CDR2 SASEGT, per germline. The CDR3 loop spans 14 amino acids. The junction had 3 bases not matched to a gene; V was cut back by 6 bases and J by 1 base. The CDR3 DNA is TGTGCCAGCAGGAAGACTAGCGGCACAGATACGCAGTATTTT. Translation: CASRKTSGTDTQYF.

The J gene is TRBJ1-2, the V gene TRBV19; D gene ambiguous. V was cut by 3 bases and J by 5 bases, with 19 bases left in between. Germline CDR1 LNHDA, CDR2 SQIVND (reference sequence). This CDR3 has 16 amino acids. The CDR3 loop reads CASSILTAGSDYGYTF. CDR3 nucleotide sequence: TGTGCCAGTAGTATTTTAACGGCAGGAAGTGATTATGGCTACACCTTC.

The CDR3 DNA is TGTGCCAGCCGACGGGGGGGCGAAGGGAGCACTGAAGCTTTCTTT. It translates to CASRRGGEGSTEAFF. The rearrangement links TRBV11-3 to TRBJ1-1; maybe TRBD1 (6 bases). The V end lost 8 bases, the J end lost 4 bases, and 20 bases lay between the germline ends. Germline V gives CDR1 SGHNT, CDR2 YENEEA. The CDR3 spans 15 residues.

The genes are TRBV4-1 and TRBJ1-5; D uncertain. CDR3 length: 13 residues. V gave up 2 bases and J gave up 5 bases, with 7 bases separating them. Per the germline V gene, CDR1 is MGHRA and CDR2 is YSYEKL. In DNA form, the CDR3 reads TGCGCCAGCAGCCAACATTCATATCAGCCCCAGCATTTT. The encoded protein is CASSQHSYQPQHF.

The chain links TRBV19 to TRBJ2-5; D may be TRBD1 (6 bases). Germline assignment: CDR1 LNHDA and CDR2 SQIVND (reference sequence). V lost 4 bases to trimming and J lost 3 bases, with 21 bases between them. This CDR3 contains 17 residues. CDR3 nucleotides: TGTGCCAGTAGTACGAGATCTGGGGGCGCAATAAAAGAGACCCAGTACTTC. It encodes CASSTRSGGAIKETQYF.

J is TRBJ1-1 and V is TRBV27, with a weak D call TRBD1 (5 bases). The CDR3 extends over 12 amino acids. CDR1 and CDR2 from the germline V gene are MNHEY and SMNVEV (reference sequence). V lost 4 bases to trimming and J lost 3 bases, with 6 bases between them. The CDR3 DNA reads TGTGCCAGCAGTTGGGGGGACACTGAAGCTTTCTTT. Translating gives CASSWGDTEAFF.

This sequence joins TRBV30 and TRBJ2-1; D gene ambiguous. V was cut by 0 bases and J by 5 bases, with 5 bases left in between. CDR3 length: 12 residues. Germline V gene data show CDR1 as GTSNPN and CDR2 as SVGIG (reference sequence). CDR3 DNA: TGTGCCTGGAGTGTAATGGACAATGAGCAGTTCTTC. Protein product: CAWSVMDNEQFF. The full variable domain, rest sourced from reference TRBV30 and TRBJ2-1, is SQTIHQWPATLVQPVGSPLSLECTVEGTSNPNLYWYRQAAGRGLQLLFYSVGIGQISSEVPQNLSASRPQDRQFILSSKKLLLSDSGFYLCAWSVMDNEQFFGPGTRLTVL.

The CDR3 coding sequence is TGTGCCAGCAGCTTAGGGTACACGAACATTCAGTACTTC. As protein: CASSLGYTNIQYF. The chain has TRBV7-9 and TRBJ2-4; the D is unclear. Trimming stripped 1 base from V and 7 bases from J, with 8 bases between. The V gene's germline CDR1 is SEHNR and CDR2 FQNEAQ (reference sequence). The CDR3 is 13 residues long.

This rearrangement joins TRBV7-2 to TRBJ2-1; TRBD2 agrees at 7 bases. V trimming: 3 bases; J trimming: 12 bases; junction bases outside the gene matches: 5. Germline assignment: CDR1 SGHTA and CDR2 FQGNSA. This CDR3 spans 12 amino acids. CDR3 loop: CASSFGGVGQFF. The CDR3 DNA is TGTGCCAGCAGCTTTGGGGGGGTCGGGCAGTTCTTC. Looking up the rest from reference TRBV7-2 and TRBJ2-1 gives the full variable domain: GAGVSQSPSNKVTEKGKDVELRCDPISGHTALYWYRQSLGQGLEFLIYFQGNSAPDKSGLPSDRFSAERTGGSVSTLTIQRTQQEDSAVYLCASSFGGVGQFFGPGTRLTVL.